This T cell receptor beta chain stems from a study of CD8 T cells in Susac syndrome. Sequencing of TCR beta was carried out in blood CD8+ and CD4+ T cells. It was negative isolation that provided the CD8+ and CD4+ T cells, whereas TEMRA cells were enriched by FACS. The authors reverse transcribed about 0.5 to 1 ug RNA with random hexamers. Amplification of TCR beta CDR3 spanned 54 Vbeta and 13 Jbeta via immunoSEQ multiplex PCR. Each CDR3 protein is one row after TCRdb ran MiXCR on the immunoSEQ multiplex PCR reads. This sample has about 52,000 distinct CDR3 sequences; about 92% occur once, and the top ten carry 0.4% to 0.55%. Germline V gives CDR1 SEHNR, CDR2 FQNEAQ (reference sequence). This CDR3 has 13 residues. Trimming left V 0 bases short and J 3 bases short, with 5 bases between.

This sequence originates from a human donor with multiple sclerosis. The V call is TRBV7-9, the J call TRBJ1-2; D uncertain. Sequencing was performed on CD8+ T cells from PBMCs. The CDR3 nucleotides are TGTGCCAGCAGCTTAGCGGGGTACTATGGCTACACCTTC. This codes for CASSLAGYYGYTF.